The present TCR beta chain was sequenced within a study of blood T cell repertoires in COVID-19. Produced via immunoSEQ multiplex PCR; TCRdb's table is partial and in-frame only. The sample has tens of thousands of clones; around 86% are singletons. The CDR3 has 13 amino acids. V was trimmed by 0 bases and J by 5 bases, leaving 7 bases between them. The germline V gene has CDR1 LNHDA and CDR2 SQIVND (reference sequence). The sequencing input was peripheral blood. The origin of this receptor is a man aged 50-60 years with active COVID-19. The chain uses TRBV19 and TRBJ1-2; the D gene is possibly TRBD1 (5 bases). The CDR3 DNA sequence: TGTGCCAGTAGTATAGATCAGGGTTATGGCTACACCTTC. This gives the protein CASSIDQGYGYTF. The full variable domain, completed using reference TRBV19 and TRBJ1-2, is DGGITQSPKYLFRKEGQNVTLSCEQNLNHDAMYWYRQDPGQGLRLIYYSQIVNDFQKGDIAEGYSVSREKKESFPLTVTSAQKNPTAFYLCASSIDQGYGYTFGSGTRLTVV.